This TCR beta chain was recorded in a study of cytotoxic CD8 clonotypes in ibrutinib-treated CLL. As input for TCR beta libraries, roughly 2 micrograms of genomic DNA came from cryopreserved PBMCs. Concerning this clone itself: As yet, its antigen is unknown.

Produced via immunoSEQ multiplex PCR; TCRdb's table is partial and in-frame only. This table has about 140,000 clones, around 93% appearing once. Notes on the study in general: Against age-matched healthy donors, baseline clonality ran higher and tracked circulating CD8+ T-cell counts.

Sequences were derived from PBMCs, sampled after 12 months of ibrutinib treatment. The sequence derives from a human donor with chronic lymphocytic leukemia.

The CDR3, as DNA: TGTGCCACTCCCGACAGTTCGAACACCGGGGAGCTGTTTTTT. Residues: CATPDSSNTGELFF. V gene TRBV6-4 combines with J gene TRBJ2-2; possible D gene TRBD1, 5 bases. Germline V gene data show CDR1 as MRHNA and CDR2 as SNTAGT. Trimming left V 10 bases short and J 0 bases short, with 12 bases between. CDR3 length equals 14 residues.